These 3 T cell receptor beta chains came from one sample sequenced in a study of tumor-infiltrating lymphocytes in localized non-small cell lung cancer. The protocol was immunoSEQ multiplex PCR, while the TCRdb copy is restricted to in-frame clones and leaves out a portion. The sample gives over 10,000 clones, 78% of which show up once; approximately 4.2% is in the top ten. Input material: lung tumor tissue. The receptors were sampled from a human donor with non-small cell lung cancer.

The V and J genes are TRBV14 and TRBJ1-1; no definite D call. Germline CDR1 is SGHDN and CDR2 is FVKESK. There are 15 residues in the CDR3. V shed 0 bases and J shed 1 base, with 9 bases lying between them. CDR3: CASSQEIPWNTEAFF. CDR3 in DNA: TGTGCCAGCAGCCAAGAAATCCCGTGGAACACTGAAGCTTTCTTT. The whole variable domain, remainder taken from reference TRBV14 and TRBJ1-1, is EAGVTQFPSHSVIEKGQTVTLRCDPISGHDNLYWYRRVMGKEIKFLLHFVKESKQDESGMPNNRFLAERTGGTYSTLKVQPAELEDSGVYFCASSQEIPWNTEAFFGQGTRLTVV.

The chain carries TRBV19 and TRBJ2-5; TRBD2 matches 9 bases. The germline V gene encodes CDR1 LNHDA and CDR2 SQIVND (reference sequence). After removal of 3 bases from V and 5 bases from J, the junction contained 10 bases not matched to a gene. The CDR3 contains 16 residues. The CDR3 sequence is CASSISASGVWETQYF. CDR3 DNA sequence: TGTGCCAGTAGTATCTCGGCTAGCGGGGTATGGGAGACCCAGTACTTC.

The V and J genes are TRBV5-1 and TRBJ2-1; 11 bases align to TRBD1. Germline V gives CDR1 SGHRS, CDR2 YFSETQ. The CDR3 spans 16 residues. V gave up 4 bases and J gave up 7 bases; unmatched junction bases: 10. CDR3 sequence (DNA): TGCGCCAGCAGCCCGGACAGGGGGCTCCAACTGAATGAGCAGTTCTTC. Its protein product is CASSPDRGLQLNEQFF. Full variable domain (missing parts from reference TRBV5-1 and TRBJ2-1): KAGVTQTPRYLIKTRGQQVTLSCSPISGHRSVSWYQQTPGQGLQFLFEYFSETQRNKGNFPGRFSGRQFSNSRSEMNVSTLELGDSALYLCASSPDRGLQLNEQFFGPGTRLTVL.